This T cell receptor beta chain came from a study of control samples from healthy donors and cancer patients. Data came from immunoSEQ multiplex PCR; TCRdb stores just in-frame clones and leaves some out. Counted here are roughly 79,000 clones, 75% to 90% occurring once; the ten biggest clones make up about 14%. The CDR3 covers 14 residues. The V and J ends lost 3 bases and 6 bases, in that order; junction bases with no gene match: 7. CDR1 and CDR2 (germline): SQVTM, ANQGSEA. The specimen was blood. This chain joins TRBV29-1 and TRBJ2-1, with 8 bases identical to TRBD2. This clonotype was obtained from a man in his fifties or sixties in good health. CDR3 sequence (DNA): TGCAGCGTTGAGCCCAGCGGGAGAATCAATGAGCAGTTCTTC. The encoded protein is CSVEPSGRINEQFF.